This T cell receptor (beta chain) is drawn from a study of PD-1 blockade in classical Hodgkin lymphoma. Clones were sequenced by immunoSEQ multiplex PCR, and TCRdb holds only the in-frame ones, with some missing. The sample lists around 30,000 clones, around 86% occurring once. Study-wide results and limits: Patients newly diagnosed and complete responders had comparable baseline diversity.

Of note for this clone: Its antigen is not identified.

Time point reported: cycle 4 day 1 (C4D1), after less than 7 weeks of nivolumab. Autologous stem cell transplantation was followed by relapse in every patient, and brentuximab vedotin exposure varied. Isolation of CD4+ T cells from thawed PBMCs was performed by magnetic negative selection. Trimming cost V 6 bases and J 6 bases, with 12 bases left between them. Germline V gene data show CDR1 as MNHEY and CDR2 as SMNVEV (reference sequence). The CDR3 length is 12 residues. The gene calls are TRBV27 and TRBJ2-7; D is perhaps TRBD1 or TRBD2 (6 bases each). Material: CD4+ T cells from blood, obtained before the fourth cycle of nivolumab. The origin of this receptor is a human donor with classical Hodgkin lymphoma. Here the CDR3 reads CASSPRGLEQYF. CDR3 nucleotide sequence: TGTGCCAGCAGCCCCAGGGGACTCGAGCAGTACTTC.